This T cell receptor beta chain was sequenced during a study of shared clonotypes between healthy human individuals. V dropped 6 bases and J dropped 0; count of bases not matched to a gene: 5. The germline gives CDR1 MNHNY, CDR2 SVGAGI (reference sequence). The CDR3 has 14 residues. Assay used: immunoSEQ multiplex PCR; TCRdb lists only in-frame clones, some missing. The sample includes 2 million or so clones, 90% to 95% of them seen just once. Specimen: naive CD4+ T cells sorted from blood. Documented subset: CD45RA+ positively selected. This clonotype was obtained from a man aged 18 to 30 in good health. The rearrangement uses TRBV6-6 and TRBJ2-7, with 7 nucleotides matching TRBD1. CDR3 amino acids: CASRRDSVSYEQYF. As DNA, the CDR3 is TGTGCCAGCAGGAGGGACAGCGTCTCCTACGAGCAGTACTTC.